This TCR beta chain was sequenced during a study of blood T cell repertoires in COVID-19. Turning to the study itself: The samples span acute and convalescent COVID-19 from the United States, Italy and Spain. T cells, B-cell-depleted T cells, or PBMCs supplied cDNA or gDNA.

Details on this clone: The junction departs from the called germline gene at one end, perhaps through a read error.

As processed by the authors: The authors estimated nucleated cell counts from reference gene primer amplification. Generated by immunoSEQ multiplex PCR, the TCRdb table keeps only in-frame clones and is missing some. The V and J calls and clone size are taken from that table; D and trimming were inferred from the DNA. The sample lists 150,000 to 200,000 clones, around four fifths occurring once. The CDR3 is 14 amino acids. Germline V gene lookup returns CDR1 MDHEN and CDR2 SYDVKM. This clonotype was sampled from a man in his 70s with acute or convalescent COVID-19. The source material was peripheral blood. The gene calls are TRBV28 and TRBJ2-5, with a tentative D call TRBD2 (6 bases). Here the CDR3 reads CASDPPGLHSQRDF. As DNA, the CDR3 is TGTGCCAGCGACCCCCCGGGCCTCCACTCCCAGCGGGACTTC. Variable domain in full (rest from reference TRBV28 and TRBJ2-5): DVKVTQSSRYLVKRTGEKVFLECVQDMDHENMFWYRQDPGLGLRLIYFSYDVKMKEKGDIPEGYSVSREKKERFSLILESASTNQTSMYLCASDPPGLHSQRDFGPGTRLLVL.